Listed below are T cell receptor beta chains from one sample, sequenced in a study of T-cell reconstitution after alpha-beta-depleted transplantation in children. TCRdb processed the PCR reads anew with MiXCR; each CDR3 protein has one entry. Here the sample spans 180,000 or so distinct CDR3 sequences, roughly 6% being singletons. The source material was PBMCs, sampled before TCRalphabeta/CD19-depleted stem cell transplant. The receptors here all came from a girl less than two years old with combined immunodeficiency, due to receive a stem cell transplant. Each CDR3 is given with its conserved first and last residue. A D gene is named only where the DNA matches it firmly. Where a row states a size, it is once, few, many or the class of an expanded clone; other rows omit it.

d_gene	v_gene	j_gene	abundance	CDR3nt	CDR3aa
NA	TRBV7-8	TRBJ2-2	many	TGTGCCAGCAGCTTAGTACGGGTTGGGACCGGGGAGCTGTTTTTT	CASSLVRVGTGELFF
NA	TRBV7-6	TRBJ1-3	many	TGTGCCAGCAGCTTAAGCGGGGTTGGAAACACCATATATTTT	CASSLSGVGNTIYF
NA	TRBV11-2	TRBJ1-4	many	TGTGCCAGCAGCCACTACAAGGGTACCCTTAAAAAACTGTTTTTT	CASSHYKGTLKKLFF
TRBD2	TRBV7-2	TRBJ2-1	many	TGTGCCAGCAGTTCAAACCCGGGACTAGGAAGCTCGGAGCAGTTCTTC	CASSSNPGLGSSEQFF
TRBD1	TRBV20-1	TRBJ1-1	many	TGCAGTGCTAGAGATCGCGCCTACTTTCTCGGACAGGGTAACACTGAAGCTTTCTTT	CSARDRAYFLGQGNTEAFF
TRBD2	TRBV4-3	TRBJ2-3	many	TGCGCCAGCAGCCGCGGGGGGAGGGTCCGCACAGATACGCAGTATTTT	CASSRGGRVRTDTQYF
TRBD2	TRBV7-3	TRBJ2-3	NA	TGTGCCAGCAGCTTAACGCCCCACGGGACTAGTGGACGCACAGATACGCAGTATTTT	CASSLTPHGTSGRTDTQYF
TRBD1	TRBV12-3/TRBV12-4	TRBJ1-2	few	TGTGCCAGCAGTCCGGGGACAGGGGGCTGGAGGGGCTACACCTTC	CASSPGTGGWRGYTF
NA	TRBV7-6	TRBJ2-7	many	TGTGCCAGCAGCCACAGTGGGGGGAATCCCAACGAGCAGTACTTC	CASSHSGGNPNEQYF
NA	TRBV25-1	TRBJ1-5	many	TGTGCCAGCAGTGAACTGCTTACGGATCAGCCCCAGCATTTT	CASSELLTDQPQHF
NA	TRBV21-1	TRBJ2-5	many	TGTGCCAGCAGCAACCCCCCTAGAGAGACCCAGTACTTC	CASSNPPRETQYF
TRBD2	TRBV20-1	TRBJ2-7	few	TGCAGTGCATCCGGGAGGGCCTACGAGCAGTACTTC	CSASGRAYEQYF
NA	TRBV12-3/TRBV12-4	TRBJ2-3	few	TGTGCCAGCAGTCACGGACTAACAGATACGCAGTATTTT	CASSHGLTDTQYF
TRBD2	TRBV3-1	TRBJ2-7	many	TGTGCCAGCAGCACGGGGGGGATATCCTACGAGCAGTACTTC	CASSTGGISYEQYF
NA	TRBV7-2	TRBJ2-7	few	TGTGCCAGCAGCTTAGCTTGGAATAGCGGCGTCGAGCAGTACTTC	CASSLAWNSGVEQYF
TRBD2	TRBV7-6	TRBJ2-7	many	TGTGCCAGCAGATCCGGGACTAGCTACGAGCAGTACTTC	CASRSGTSYEQYF
NA	TRBV11-1	TRBJ2-7	many	TGTGCCAGCAGCCGGAACCAGGGGAGCGAGCAGTACTTC	CASSRNQGSEQYF
TRBD1	TRBV4-1	TRBJ2-5	NA	TGCGCCAGCAGCCACTCGGATTACGGCGACAGGGTCGGGACCCAGTACTTC	CASSHSDYGDRVGTQYF
NA	TRBV25-1	TRBJ2-1	many	TGTGCCAGCAGTGGTGACGGACTATACAATGAGCAGTTCTTC	CASSGDGLYNEQFF
TRBD2	TRBV29-1	TRBJ2-7	many	TGCAGCGCCGAAGGGCGGGAGACCTACGAGCAGTACTTC	CSAEGRETYEQYF
NA	TRBV5-1	TRBJ1-2	many	TGCGCCAGCAGCTTGGAGGGGGGAGTAAGCTATGGCTACACCTTC	CASSLEGGVSYGYTF
NA	TRBV7-6	TRBJ2-2	NA	TGTGCCAGCAGCTTAGCGCGCGGACGCGCGAACACCGGGGAGCTGTTTTTT	CASSLARGRANTGELFF
NA	TRBV6-5	TRBJ2-3	many	TGTGCCAGCAGTACTCGAGGGGGGGTCACAGATACGCAGTATTTT	CASSTRGGVTDTQYF
NA	TRBV13	TRBJ2-7	many	TGTGCCAGCAGCACAAGAGGAACCTACGAGCAGTACTTC	CASSTRGTYEQYF
TRBD2	TRBV7-9	TRBJ2-3	many	TGTGCCAGCAGCTTTAACACCCAAATAATAGCGGGAGACGCAGATACGCAGTATTTT	CASSFNTQIIAGDADTQYF
NA	TRBV20-1	TRBJ2-7	many	TGCAGTGCTAGCGGCGTCGAATACTACGAGCAGTACTTC	CSASGVEYYEQYF
TRBD1	TRBV4-3	TRBJ2-7	many	TGCGCCAGCAGCCAAACCCGGGACAGGAGCTCCTACGAGCAGTACTTC	CASSQTRDRSSYEQYF
NA	TRBV19	TRBJ2-1	many	TGTGCCAGTAGTTCAGGGGTGGTAATGCAATTCTTC	CASSSGVVMQFF
TRBD1	TRBV11-1	TRBJ2-7	NA	TGTGCCAGCAGCTCGCCGGGACAGGGCGACTACGAGCAGTACTTC	CASSSPGQGDYEQYF
TRBD2	TRBV20-1	TRBJ2-7	many	TGCAGTGCTAGTGGAACTAGCGGGGGCTACGAGCAGTACTTC	CSASGTSGGYEQYF
TRBD2	TRBV7-3	TRBJ2-1	few	TGTGCCAGCAGCTTCGACTCGACTAGCGGGGGGCCGTGGGCCAATGAGCAGTTCTTC	CASSFDSTSGGPWANEQFF
NA	TRBV4-3	TRBJ2-7	NA	TGCGCCAGCAGCCAAGGTTGGAGGAGTACGGGCTACGAGCAGTACTTC	CASSQGWRSTGYEQYF
NA	TRBV20-1	TRBJ2-2	many	TGCAGTGCTAGTCCCGCGGAGAACACCGGGGAGCTGTTTTTT	CSASPAENTGELFF
NA	TRBV4-1	TRBJ2-1	many	TGCGCCAGCAGCCAAGAGGGCCGAACAGGCAATGAGCAGTTCTTC	CASSQEGRTGNEQFF
NA	TRBV10-3	TRBJ2-1	NA	TGTGCCATCAGTGAGTCAGGGGGAGGGGGCGATGAGCAGTTCTTC	CAISESGGGGDEQFF
NA	TRBV12-3/TRBV12-4	TRBJ2-3	many	TGTGCCAGCAGTTCCCTCGGAGTGCGGGGCACAGATACGCAGTATTTT	CASSSLGVRGTDTQYF
NA	TRBV20-1	TRBJ2-7	many	TGCAGTGCTGGCTCAGGGGTTTCCTACGAGCAGTACTTC	CSAGSGVSYEQYF
NA	TRBV12-3/TRBV12-4	TRBJ2-2	many	TGTGCCAGCAGTTTTCATTCGGGGCCTACTAGACCTGCGAACACCGGGGAGCTGTTTTTT	CASSFHSGPTRPANTGELFF
NA	TRBV6-5	TRBJ2-3	NA	TGTGCCAGCAGTTACTCAGGGCCCCGCGCAGATACGCAGTATTTT	CASSYSGPRADTQYF
TRBD2	TRBV28	TRBJ2-1	many	TGTGCCAGCAGTTTGACTAGCGGGCATTACAATGAGCAGTTCTTC	CASSLTSGHYNEQFF
TRBD1	TRBV5-4	TRBJ1-2	NA	TGTGCCAGCAGCTTGGGGGGACAGTCCTATGGCTACACCTTC	CASSLGGQSYGYTF
TRBD1	TRBV6-8	TRBJ2-7	few	TGTGCCAGCAGTTACTTCGGGACAGGGGATGTTGAGCAGTACTTC	CASSYFGTGDVEQYF
TRBD1	TRBV4-2	TRBJ1-2	NA	TGTGCCAGCAGCCCCGGACAGGGGCAGGGCTACACCTTC	CASSPGQGQGYTF
NA	TRBV5-6	TRBJ2-7	many	TGTGCCAGCAGCTTGAGCGCCTACGAGCAGTACTTC	CASSLSAYEQYF